The T cell receptor (beta chain) under discussion was sequenced for a study of PD-L1 blockade in urothelial cancer. Study details: Dosed intravenously at 1,200 mg every 3 weeks, atezolizumab was initiated by patients around 2014. T cells numbered a median of approximately 150,000 in the blood samples.

The method was immunoSEQ multiplex PCR; TCRdb's version includes in-frame clones alone and lacks a portion of them. In the table there are around 34,000 clones, 85% of which are singletons. Time point here: pretreatment peripheral blood. Enrolled patients showed locally advanced or metastatic urothelial carcinoma. Individual patients had between 1 and 8 samples, taken pretreatment and on-treatment. This TCR came from a man older than 75 with urothelial cancer. Here the sequenced sample was PBMCs, taken around atezolizumab (anti-PD-L1) treatment.

This CDR3 reads CASSLGSGLTEAFF. As DNA, the CDR3 is TGTGCCAGCAGCTTAGGATCGGGGTTGACTGAAGCTTTCTTT. The chain has TRBV13 and TRBJ1-1; D uncertain. Trimming left V 0 bases short and J 5 bases short, with 10 bases between. The CDR3 runs 14 residues. Looked up from germline, CDR1 is PRHDT and CDR2 is FYEKMQ (reference sequence).